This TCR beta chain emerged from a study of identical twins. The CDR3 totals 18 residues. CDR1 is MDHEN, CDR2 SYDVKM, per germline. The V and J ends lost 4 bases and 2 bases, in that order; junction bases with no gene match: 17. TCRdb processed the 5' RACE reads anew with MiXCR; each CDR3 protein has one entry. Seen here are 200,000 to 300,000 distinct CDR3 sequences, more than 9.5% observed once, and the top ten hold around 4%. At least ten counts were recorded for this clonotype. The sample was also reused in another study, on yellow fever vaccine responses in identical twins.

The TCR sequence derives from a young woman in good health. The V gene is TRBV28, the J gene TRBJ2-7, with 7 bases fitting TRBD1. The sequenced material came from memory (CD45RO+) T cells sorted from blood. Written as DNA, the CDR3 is TGTGCCAGCAGTTCCCCTACGACAGGGTTACGGAAGGCCTACGAGCAGTACTTC. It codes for CASSSPTTGLRKAYEQYF.